This record concerns one TCR beta chain sequence. Its antigen is currently unknown. The record originates from a study of beta chain features in type 1 diabetes. Study-wide points: Healthy donors had naive, central memory and Treg TCRB repertoires that appeared less similar than those seen among patients. A PCR bias possibly favoring shorter templates would apply equally to patients and controls.

Trimming cost V 5 bases and J 6 bases; bases outside gene matches: 2. The CDR3 has 12 residues. Germline assignment: CDR1 SEHNR and CDR2 FQNEAQ (reference sequence). TCRB transcripts that were expressed got sequenced, as all of the isolated RNA had been reverse transcribed. TCRdb's copy holds only in-frame clones and misses some; the assay was immunoSEQ multiplex PCR. The sample holds more than 350,000 clones, 10% to 12% seen once. Sequencing was carried out using naive CD4+ T cells from blood. The chain has TRBV7-9 and TRBJ1-2, with 8 positions matching TRBD1. The source of this sequence is a woman aged 18-29 years in good health. CDR3 nucleotides: TGTGCCAGCAGCAAGGACAGGGATGGCTACACCTTC. Protein sequence: CASSKDRDGYTF.